One and the same sample provided the 25 T cell receptor beta chains below, sequenced in a study of response to subunit inactivated influenza vaccine. In TCRdb, the RT-PCR reads were re-called with MiXCR into one record per CDR3 protein. There are hundreds of thousands of distinct CDR3 sequences in the sample; 15% to 18% occur only once, and approximately 10% lies in the top ten. The sequencing here drew on PBMCs from blood, taken 12 days after vaccination. These receptors all come from a man aged 45 to 65 who received an inactivated influenza vaccine.

This clonotype was found a few times. The rearrangement joins TRBV9 to TRBJ2-3, with 7 bases lining up with TRBD2. The CDR3 contains 14 residues. J was trimmed by 4 bases and V by 3 bases; bases with no gene match: 5. The germline V gene encodes CDR1 SGDLS and CDR2 YYNGEE. CDR3 DNA: TGTGCCAGCAGCGCCTCTAGCGGACCAGATACGCAGTATTTT. It translates to CASSASSGPDTQYF.

This clonotype was picked up many times. This chain joins TRBV5-1 and TRBJ1-1; 7 nucleotides agree with TRBD1. CDR3 length equals 14 residues. Germline V gene lookup returns CDR1 SGHRS and CDR2 YFSETQ. V was clipped by 0 bases and J by 4 bases; unmatched bases: 3. The CDR3 loop reads CASSLGQGPTEAFF. The CDR3 DNA sequence: TGCGCCAGCAGCTTGGGACAGGGACCCACTGAAGCTTTCTTT.

This clonotype was counted a few times. V is TRBV27 and J is TRBJ2-2; no clear D gene. V lost 3 bases, J lost 0 bases, and 11 bases lay in between. CDR1 and CDR2 (germline): MNHEY, SMNVEV (reference sequence). The CDR3 is 16 residues long. The CDR3 spells CASSFYTDPNTGELFF. DNA of the CDR3: TGTGCCAGCAGTTTTTACACAGACCCGAACACCGGGGAGCTGTTTTTT.

This clonotype appeared a few times. V is TRBV5-1 and J is TRBJ1-1; 9 bases agree with TRBD1. The ends lost 7 bases at V and 5 bases at J; junction bases unmatched: 6. The CDR3 totals 13 residues. Germline V CDR1 and CDR2: SGHRS, YFSETQ. CDR3 residues: CASRTGDLTEAFF. In DNA form, the CDR3 reads TGCGCCAGCCGGACAGGGGATTTGACTGAAGCTTTCTTT.

The table lists this clonotype with many counts. This chain links TRBV4-3 with TRBJ2-1; 9 bases are a match to TRBD2. Germline CDR1 is LGHNA and CDR2 is YSLEER. The CDR3 runs 16 residues. J was trimmed by 7 bases and V by 2 bases; bases with no gene match: 9. CDR3 nucleotide sequence: TGCGCCAGCAGCCAATCTGGCGGGAGGGCCGGAAATGAGCAGTTCTTC. The encoded protein is CASSQSGGRAGNEQFF.

Only a few counts were recorded for this clonotype. CDR3 loop: CASRLRSLLAEQYF. The CDR3 DNA follows: TGTGCCAGCCGCCTCAGGTCACTTCTGGCCGAGCAGTACTTC. The V and J genes are TRBV28 and TRBJ2-7; D not certain. The V and J ends lost 8 bases and 6 bases respectively, with 20 bases between them. Per the germline V gene, CDR1 is MDHEN and CDR2 is SYDVKM. This CDR3 contains 14 residues.

The V call is TRBV29-1, the J call TRBJ2-1, with a weak D call TRBD1 (6 bases). The germline V gene has CDR1 SQVTM and CDR2 ANQGSEA. CDR3 length: 13 residues. V gave up 6 bases and J gave up 3 bases, with 12 bases separating them. The CDR3 spells CSVSGARYNEQFF. The CDR3 nucleotides read TGCAGCGTATCAGGGGCCCGCTACAATGAGCAGTTCTTC.

This clonotype has more than one count but fewer than ten. The V gene is TRBV29-1, the J gene TRBJ1-2; 11 bases align to TRBD1. The V and J ends lost 6 bases and 6 bases, in that order; junction bases with no gene match: 3. The CDR3 length is 12 residues. In germline, CDR1 is SQVTM, CDR2 ANQGSEA. Written as DNA, the CDR3 is TGCAGCGTAGGACAGGGGGCTGATGGCTACACCTTC. Translating it yields CSVGQGADGYTF.

The rearrangement links TRBV11-2 to TRBJ1-1; D is perhaps TRBD1 (5 bases). The CDR3 is 15 amino acids. V lost 5 bases and J lost 6, with 19 bases in between. Germline CDR1 is SGHAT and CDR2 is FQNNGV. The CDR3 nucleotides are TGTGCCAGCAGCCGTCTCCAGGGTGCGGGCCCTGAAGCTTTCTTT. It yields the protein CASSRLQGAGPEAFF.

Worth noting for this clonotype: A much larger clone is a single base away; this may be a read error. The chain links TRBV6-2 or TRBV6-3 to TRBJ2-3; D gene ambiguous. This CDR3 spans 14 amino acids. Trimming took 2 bases from V and 0 from J, leaving 6 bases between them. Looked up from germline, CDR1 is MNHEY and CDR2 is SVGEGT. The CDR3 DNA reads TGTGCCAGCAGTTACAGGTCTAGCACAGATACGCAGTATTTT. Amino acid sequence: CASSYRSSTDTQYF.

Points on this clonotype: One junction end disagrees with the germline gene, perhaps due to a read error. The chain couples TRBV5-1 to TRBJ2-3; TRBD1 is a possible D gene (6 bases). Germline CDR1 SGHRS, CDR2 YFSETQ. The CDR3 totals 14 residues. CDR3 sequence (DNA): TGCGCCAGCAGCTTGGAGAGGGGGTCAGATACGCACTATTTT. Its protein is CASSLERGSDTHYF. Full variable domain (remainder filled in from reference TRBV5-1 and TRBJ2-3): KAGVTQTPRYLIKTRGQQVTLSCSPISGHRSVSWYQQTPGQGLQFLFEYFSETQRNKGNFPGRFSGRQFSNSRSEMNVSTLELGDSALYLCASSLERGSDTHYFGPGTRLTVL.

This clonotype was seen a few times. The CDR3 protein is CASSLSVAEAFF. CDR3 coding DNA: TGTGCCAGCAGCTTATCGGTGGCGGAAGCTTTCTTT. This chain links TRBV11-2 with TRBJ1-1; no clear D gene. Trimming cost V 2 bases and J 8 bases, with 9 bases left between them. The CDR3 spans 12 residues. Germline V gives CDR1 SGHAT, CDR2 FQNNGV.

The chain recombines TRBV12-3 or TRBV12-4 with TRBJ2-3; D could derive from TRBD1 or TRBD2 (6 bases each). This CDR3 region has 17 residues. Trimming removed 2 bases from V and 5 bases from J, with 20 bases in between. This chain's CDR3 is CASSLFSLAEGVDTQYF. For the CDR3, the DNA is TGTGCCAGCAGTTTATTCTCACTAGCCGAGGGGGTAGATACGCAGTATTTT.

This clonotype was found many times. V is TRBV4-3 and J is TRBJ1-6; a possible D gene is TRBD1 (5 bases). The CDR3 is 15 residues long. V was shortened by 3 bases and J by 7 bases, with 13 bases between the two germline ends. Germline CDR1 LGHNA, CDR2 YSLEER. The CDR3 DNA reads as TGCGCCAGCAGCCACCCCGGGACTGGGAATTCACCCCTCCACTTT. It is translated as CASSHPGTGNSPLHF.

This clonotype appeared many times. The chain carries TRBV5-1 and TRBJ2-7; a possible D gene is TRBD2 (6 bases). The V gene lost 3 bases and the J gene lost 4 bases, with 17 bases spanning the gap. The CDR3 has 15 amino acids. Germline CDR1 is SGHRS and CDR2 is YFSETQ. The DNA of the CDR3 is TGCGCCAGCAGCTCGGAAGCGGGCAGGAGTTACGAGCAGTACTTC. It translates to CASSSEAGRSYEQYF.

This clonotype has a handful of counts. As DNA, the CDR3 is TGTGCCAGCAGCCAAAGTACTAGCGGGCAGTATTTT. Translation gives CASSQSTSGQYF. The J gene is TRBJ2-3, the V gene TRBV3-1; 8 bases are shared with TRBD2. After removal of 2 bases from V and 11 bases from J, the junction contained 3 bases not matched to a gene. Per germline, CDR1 LGHDT and CDR2 YNNKEL (reference sequence). The CDR3 loop spans 12 amino acids.

The chain has TRBV25-1 and TRBJ2-2, with D perhaps TRBD1 or TRBD2 (5 bases each). CDR1 and CDR2 (germline): MGHDK, SYGVNS. Trimming shortened V by 4 bases and J by 3 bases, and 21 bases separated the two germline ends. The length of the CDR3 is 18 residues. The CDR3 DNA follows: TGTGCCAGCAGTGGCCCGTCGGGACCCTGGACGCACACCGGGGAGCTGTTTTTT. Amino acids: CASSGPSGPWTHTGELFF.

This clonotype was found a few times. The V call is TRBV2, the J call TRBJ2-5; perhaps D is TRBD1 or TRBD2 (5 bases each). The CDR3 sequence is 13 residues long. Trimming removed 8 bases from V and 1 base from J, with 11 bases in between. Germline V gene data show CDR1 as SNHLY and CDR2 as FYNNEI. CDR3: CASAGTAQETQYF. CDR3 coding DNA: TGTGCCAGCGCTGGGACGGCCCAAGAGACCCAGTACTTC.

This clonotype turned up a few times. This chain joins TRBV6-2 or TRBV6-3 and TRBJ2-3, with no clear D. Trimming took 6 bases from V and 5 from J, leaving 18 bases between them. Germline loops: CDR1 MNHEY, CDR2 SVGEGT. This CDR3 spans 15 amino acids. CDR3 protein: CASRVYKSSRDTQYF. CDR3 DNA sequence: TGTGCCAGCAGGGTTTACAAGTCTTCCCGAGATACGCAGTATTTT.

This clonotype was recorded at least ten times. The chain is built from TRBV5-1 and TRBJ2-7; the D is unclear. This CDR3 has 13 amino acids. Per the germline V gene, CDR1 is SGHRS and CDR2 is YFSETQ. V dropped 1 base and J dropped 1 base, with 6 bases sitting between them. The CDR3 DNA reads as TGCGCCAGCAGCTTGACCGCGTCCTACGAGCAGTACTTC. Protein product: CASSLTASYEQYF.

This clonotype was seen at least ten times. The chain has TRBV7-2 and TRBJ2-1; D possibly corresponds to TRBD1 (5 bases). V shed 3 bases and J shed 5 bases, with 17 bases lying between them. The CDR3 is 16 residues long. The germline V gene encodes CDR1 SGHTA and CDR2 FQGNSA. In DNA form, the CDR3 reads TGTGCCAGCAGCTTCCAGAATGCGGACAAACACAATGAGCAGTTCTTC. Translated: CASSFQNADKHNEQFF.

This clonotype was picked up a small number of times. The chain employs TRBV4-3 and TRBJ2-5; 8 positions match TRBD2. V lost 0 bases to trimming and J lost 5 bases; unmatched junction nucleotides: 8. CDR1 and CDR2 (germline): LGHNA, YSLEER. CDR3 size: 16 residues. CDR3 nucleotides: TGCGCCAGCAGCCAAGATTGGCGGGGGGCCCGGGAGACCCAGTACTTC. The encoded protein is CASSQDWRGARETQYF.

A few counts support this clonotype. The rearrangement joins TRBV10-3 to TRBJ2-7; 11 bases fit TRBD2. The CDR3 contains 15 residues. With 2 bases clipped from V and 4 bases from J, the junction kept 4 bases outside the gene matches. Looked up from germline, CDR1 is ENHRY and CDR2 is SYGVKD. In DNA form, the CDR3 reads TGTGCCATCAGTGAGGTAGCGGGAGGGCCATACGAGCAGTACTTC. Amino acid sequence: CAISEVAGGPYEQYF.

The J gene is TRBJ2-1, the V gene TRBV6-2 or TRBV6-3, with 7 bases identical to TRBD2. Trimming cost V 2 bases and J 4 bases; bases outside gene matches: 8. The CDR3 is made up of 16 amino acids. Germline lookup yields CDR1 MNHEY and CDR2 SVGEGT. CDR3 bases: TGTGCCAGCAGTTACGTTAGCGGGTCCCTTTACAATGAGCAGTTCTTC. Translated: CASSYVSGSLYNEQFF.

The rearrangement uses TRBV6-5 and TRBJ2-2; D ambiguous. Trimming removed 1 base from V and 5 bases from J, with 11 bases in between. The CDR3 has 15 residues. CDR1 and CDR2 (germline): MNHEY, SVGAGI. The CDR3 DNA reads as TGTGCCAGCAGTTACTTTGCGACGACGACCGGGGAGCTGTTTTTT. It translates to CASSYFATTTGELFF.